This TCR beta chain stems from a study of Graves' ophthalmopathy and Graves' hyperthyroidism. Study results and caveats: Also, most clonotypes expanded in the thyroid above 0.001 frequency appeared in blood.

Note on this clonotype: Its target is not known. One end of the junction fails to match germline, which may point to a read error.

With a duration under 3 months, ophthalmopathy in the donors showed moderate-to-severe activity, CAS ≥3 and NOSPECS ≥4. It was on clinical symptoms, serum thyroxine, TRAb, thyroid ultrasound and orbital computed tomography that diagnosis relied. A roughly 9.1 ml volume of fresh peripheral blood provided the PBMCs. This CDR3 spans 8 amino acids. Germline V gene sequence: CDR1 SEHNR, CDR2 FQNEAQ (reference sequence). Amplified material comprised TCR beta CDR3 regions derived from RNA transcripts. The workflow started with a first-round RT-PCR run with HTBI primers and then moved on to a second-round multiplex PCR. TCRdb processed the multiplex PCR reads anew with MiXCR; each CDR3 protein has one entry. The data hold almost 750,000 distinct CDR3 sequences, with about 44% observed a single time.

The receptor was isolated from an adult man with Graves' ophthalmopathy. Sequenced: peripheral blood. V gene TRBV7-9 combines with J gene TRBJ2-3; no firm D call. For the CDR3, the DNA is TGCTACACAGATACGCAGTATTTT. This codes for CYTDTQYF.